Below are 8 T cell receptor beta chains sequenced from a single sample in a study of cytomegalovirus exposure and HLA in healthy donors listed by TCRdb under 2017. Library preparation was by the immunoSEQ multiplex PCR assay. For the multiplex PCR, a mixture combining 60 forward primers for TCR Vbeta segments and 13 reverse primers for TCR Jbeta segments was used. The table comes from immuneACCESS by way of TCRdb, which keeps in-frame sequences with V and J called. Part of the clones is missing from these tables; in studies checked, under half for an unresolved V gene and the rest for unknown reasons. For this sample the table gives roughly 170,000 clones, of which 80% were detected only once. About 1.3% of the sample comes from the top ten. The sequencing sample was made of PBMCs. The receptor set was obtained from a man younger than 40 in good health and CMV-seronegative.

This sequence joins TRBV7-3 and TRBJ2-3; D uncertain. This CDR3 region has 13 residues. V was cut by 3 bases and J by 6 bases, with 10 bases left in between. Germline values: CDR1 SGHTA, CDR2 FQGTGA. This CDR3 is CASSFPPHDTQYF. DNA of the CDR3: TGTGCCAGCAGCTTCCCCCCACACGATACGCAGTATTTT. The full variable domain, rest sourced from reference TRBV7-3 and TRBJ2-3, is GAGVSQTPSNKVTEKGKYVELRCDPISGHTALYWYRQSLGQGPEFLIYFQGTGAADDSGLPNDRFFAVRPEGSVSTLKIQRTERGDSAVYLCASSFPPHDTQYFGPGTRLTVL.

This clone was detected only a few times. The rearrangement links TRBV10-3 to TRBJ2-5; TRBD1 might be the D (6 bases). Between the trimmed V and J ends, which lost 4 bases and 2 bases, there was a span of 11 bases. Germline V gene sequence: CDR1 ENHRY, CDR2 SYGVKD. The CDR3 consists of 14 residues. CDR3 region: CAISVRGYQETQYF. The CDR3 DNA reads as TGTGCCATCAGTGTCAGGGGATATCAAGAGACCCAGTACTTC.

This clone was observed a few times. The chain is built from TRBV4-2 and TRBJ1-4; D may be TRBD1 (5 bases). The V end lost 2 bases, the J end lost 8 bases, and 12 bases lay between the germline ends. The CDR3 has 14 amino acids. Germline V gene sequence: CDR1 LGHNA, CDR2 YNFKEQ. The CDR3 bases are TGTGCCAGCAGCCAAACCCGGGGGAGGGAAAAACTGTTTTTT. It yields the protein CASSQTRGREKLFF.

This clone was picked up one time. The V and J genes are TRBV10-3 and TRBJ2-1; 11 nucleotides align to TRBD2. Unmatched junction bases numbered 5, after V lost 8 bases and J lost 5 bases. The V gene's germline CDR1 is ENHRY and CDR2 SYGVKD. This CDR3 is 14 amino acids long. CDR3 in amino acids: CAIAGTSGNNEQFF. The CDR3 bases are TGTGCCATCGCCGGGACTAGCGGAAACAATGAGCAGTTCTTC.

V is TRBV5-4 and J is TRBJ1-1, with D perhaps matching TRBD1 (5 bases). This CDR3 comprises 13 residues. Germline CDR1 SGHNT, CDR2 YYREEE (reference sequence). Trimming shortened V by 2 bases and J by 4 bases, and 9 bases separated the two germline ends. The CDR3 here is CASSFGQVTEAFF. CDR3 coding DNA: TGTGCCAGCAGCTTTGGACAAGTCACTGAAGCTTTCTTT.

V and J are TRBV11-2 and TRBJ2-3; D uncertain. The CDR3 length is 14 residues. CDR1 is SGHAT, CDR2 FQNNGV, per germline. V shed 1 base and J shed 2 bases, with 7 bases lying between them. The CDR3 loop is CASSLGHNTDTQYF. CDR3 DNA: TGTGCCAGCAGCTTAGGGCACAACACAGATACGCAGTATTTT. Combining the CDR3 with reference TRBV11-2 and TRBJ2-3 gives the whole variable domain EAGVAQSPRYKIIEKRQSVAFWCNPISGHATLYWYQQILGQGPKLLIQFQNNGVVDDSQLPKDRFSAERLKGVDSTLKIQPAKLEDSAVYLCASSLGHNTDTQYFGPGTRLTVL.

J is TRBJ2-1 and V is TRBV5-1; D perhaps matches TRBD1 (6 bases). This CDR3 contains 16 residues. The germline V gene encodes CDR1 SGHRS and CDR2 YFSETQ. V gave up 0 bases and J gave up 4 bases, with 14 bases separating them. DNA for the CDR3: TGCGCCAGCAGCTTGGAGAGAGGGGGAGCTTACAATGAGCAGTTCTTC. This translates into CASSLERGGAYNEQFF.

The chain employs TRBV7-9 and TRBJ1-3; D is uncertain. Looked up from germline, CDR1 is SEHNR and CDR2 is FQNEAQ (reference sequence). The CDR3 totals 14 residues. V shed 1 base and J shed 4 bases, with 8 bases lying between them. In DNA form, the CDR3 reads TGTGCCAGCAGCTTAGAAGAGGGAGGAAACACCATATATTTT. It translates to CASSLEEGGNTIYF.